This T cell receptor (beta chain) was captured in a study of response to subunit inactivated influenza vaccine. Note on this clonotype: Its antigen is currently unknown.

Findings of the study overall: After each seasonal influenza vaccination, few new T cells are recruited, the authors suggested.

A single record per CDR3 protein comes from TCRdb applying MiXCR to the RT-PCR reads. The table includes 710,000 or so distinct CDR3 sequences, 15% to 19% detected once. Material: PBMCs from blood, obtained 11 to 12 days after vaccination. The receptor was derived from a man in his forties or fifties who received an inactivated influenza vaccine.

DNA for the CDR3: TGCAGCGCCCGGACAGGGACCGGGGAGCTGTTTTTT. It codes for CSARTGTGELFF. This chain connects TRBV29-1 to TRBJ2-2; 8 positions agree with TRBD1. This CDR3 is built from 12 residues. Per the germline V gene, CDR1 is SQVTM and CDR2 is ANQGSEA. The V and J ends lost 7 bases and 5 bases, in that order; junction bases with no gene match: 3.